Sequencing of this T cell receptor beta chain was carried out in a study of OX40 agonist ivuxolimab in advanced cancers. Overall study results and limits: Undetermined was the antigen specificity of the expanded peripheral T cells.

Libraries were prepared by immunoSEQ multiplex PCR; TCRdb keeps only in-frame clonotypes and omits some of them. The table shows about 86,000 clones, with roughly 89% occurring only once. Trimming cost V 4 bases and J 8 bases, with 15 bases left between them. The CDR3 length is 14 residues. Per germline, CDR1 MGHRA and CDR2 YSYEKL. This clone was counted a single time. Its matching antigen is unknown. The sample was CD4+ or CD8+ T cells sorted from blood, taken in a trial of the OX40 agonist ivuxolimab. This rearrangement joins TRBV4-1 to TRBJ2-1, with D maybe TRBD1 (5 bases). The receptor comes from an adult with an advanced solid tumor such as melanoma, head and neck, liver or kidney cancer. CDR3 nucleotides: TGCGCCAGCAGCCCAGCAGGGTACCAGGATGAGCAGTTCTTC. The encoded protein is CASSPAGYQDEQFF.